This T cell receptor beta chain was sequenced in a study of CD8 T cells in Susac syndrome. Points from the study as a whole: A relatively small number of individuals underwent TCR sequencing and HLA analysis.

About this clonotype itself: Its cognate antigen is unknown.

CDR3 length equals 14 residues. Germline values: CDR1 LNHDA, CDR2 SQIVND (reference sequence). Trimming shortened V by 5 bases and J by 5 bases, and 12 bases separated the two germline ends. RNA amounts of about 0.45 to 1 ug underwent reverse transcription with random hexamers. Amplification of TCR beta CDR3 across 54 Vbeta and 13 Jbeta was performed with immunoSEQ multiplex PCR. TCRdb passed the immunoSEQ multiplex PCR reads through MiXCR, listing each CDR3 protein once. Counted here are around 50,000 distinct CDR3 sequences, 80% to 95% occurring once; the ten biggest clones make up roughly 0.45%. Sequencing was carried out using CD8+ T cells from PBMCs. The rearrangement joins TRBV19 to TRBJ2-2; D unclear. This clonotype was sampled from a human donor in good health. CDR3 loop: CASSAGVGTGELFF. The CDR3 region has the DNA TGTGCCAGTAGTGCCGGAGTGGGGACCGGGGAGCTGTTTTTT.